Listed below are T cell receptor beta chains from one sample, sequenced in a study of control samples from healthy donors and cancer patients. Assay: immunoSEQ multiplex PCR; the TCRdb copy retains only in-frame clones and omits some. The table includes fewer than 200,000 clones, about 94% detected once. Sequencing was done on a sample of PBMCs. The receptors were gathered from a man aged 60 to 69 with colorectal cancer. CDR3s include the opening cysteine and the closing phenylalanine or tryptophan. A D gene is named only where the DNA matches it firmly. Only some rows state a clone size, as once, few, many or a class for expanded clones.

clone_size: -; d_call: -; v_call: TRBV28; j_call: TRBJ1-2; cdr3_aa: CASSPPPGDGYTF; cdr3_nt: TGTGCCAGCAGTCCTCCCCCCGGAGATGGCTACACCTTC
clone_size: -; d_call: -; v_call: TRBV28; j_call: TRBJ1-5; cdr3_aa: CASRPPDQPQHF; cdr3_nt: TGTGCCAGCAGGCCCCCCGATCAGCCCCAGCATTTT
clone_size: -; d_call: TRBD2; v_call: TRBV5-4; j_call: TRBJ2-5; cdr3_aa: CASSGGTSGGATKTQYF; cdr3_nt: TGTGCCAGCAGCGGTGGGACTAGCGGGGGGGCCACCAAGACCCAGTACTTC
clone_size: -; d_call: -; v_call: TRBV18; j_call: TRBJ1-1; cdr3_aa: CASSPATGLNTEAFF; cdr3_nt: TGTGCCAGCTCACCTGCGACAGGCCTGAACACTGAAGCTTTCTTT
clone_size: -; d_call: -; v_call: TRBV6-2/TRBV6-3; j_call: TRBJ2-7; cdr3_aa: CASSYLRLYEQYF; cdr3_nt: TGTGCCAGCAGTTACTTGAGACTCTACGAGCAGTACTTC
clone_size: -; d_call: TRBD1; v_call: TRBV3-1/TRBV3-2; j_call: TRBJ1-2; cdr3_aa: CASSPWQGGYGYTF; cdr3_nt: TGTGCCAGCAGCCCCTGGCAGGGGGGCTATGGCTACACCTTC
clone_size: -; d_call: -; v_call: TRBV5-5; j_call: TRBJ1-4; cdr3_aa: CASRTHATNEKLFF; cdr3_nt: TGTGCCAGCAGGACACATGCAACTAATGAAAAACTGTTTTTT
clone_size: -; d_call: TRBD2; v_call: TRBV2; j_call: TRBJ2-1; cdr3_aa: CASSEVRLAVYNEQFF; cdr3_nt: TGTGCCAGCAGTGAAGTGAGGCTAGCGGTCTACAATGAGCAGTTCTTC
clone_size: -; d_call: TRBD1; v_call: TRBV10-2; j_call: TRBJ2-1; cdr3_aa: CASSERGTGSDEQFF; cdr3_nt: TGCGCCAGCAGTGAGAGGGGGACAGGGTCCGATGAGCAGTTCTTC
clone_size: once; d_call: TRBD1; v_call: TRBV7-2; j_call: TRBJ1-5; cdr3_aa: CASSLFGRGSNQPQHF; cdr3_nt: TGTGCCAGCAGCTTATTCGGCAGGGGGAGCAATCAGCCCCAGCATTTT
clone_size: -; d_call: TRBD1; v_call: TRBV5-8; j_call: TRBJ1-6; cdr3_aa: CASRLTGGSYNSPLHF; cdr3_nt: TGTGCCAGCAGGTTAACAGGGGGCTCCTATAATTCACCCCTCCACTTT
clone_size: -; d_call: TRBD1; v_call: TRBV25-1; j_call: TRBJ2-5; cdr3_aa: CASSEDRGPITQYF; cdr3_nt: TGTGCCAGCAGTGAAGACAGGGGGCCAATCACCCAGTACTTC
clone_size: -; d_call: -; v_call: TRBV6-5; j_call: TRBJ1-5; cdr3_aa: CASSYRALGGNQPQHF; cdr3_nt: TGTGCCAGCAGCTACAGGGCTTTGGGTGGCAATCAGCCCCAGCATTTT
clone_size: -; d_call: -; v_call: TRBV21-1; j_call: TRBJ2-6; cdr3_aa: CASSKLVAGGISGANVLTF; cdr3_nt: -
clone_size: once; d_call: TRBD1; v_call: TRBV9; j_call: TRBJ1-3; cdr3_aa: CASSSRTGAGNTIYF; cdr3_nt: TGTGCCAGCAGCTCCCGGACAGGGGCTGGAAACACCATATATTTT
clone_size: once; d_call: -; v_call: TRBV5-6; j_call: TRBJ1-2; cdr3_aa: CASSPTDPNYGYTF; cdr3_nt: TGTGCCAGCAGCCCTACGGACCCTAACTATGGCTACACCTTC
clone_size: -; d_call: -; v_call: TRBV28; j_call: TRBJ2-2; cdr3_aa: CASSLRVDGELFF; cdr3_nt: TGTGCCAGCAGTTTACGGGTGGACGGGGAGCTGTTTTTT
clone_size: -; d_call: -; v_call: TRBV7-9; j_call: TRBJ2-6; cdr3_aa: CASSLRVSGANVLTF; cdr3_nt: TGTGCCAGCAGCTTGAGGGTCTCTGGGGCCAACGTCCTGACTTTC
clone_size: -; d_call: -; v_call: TRBV10-3; j_call: TRBJ1-2; cdr3_aa: CAISEPNYGYTF; cdr3_nt: TGTGCCATCAGTGAGCCTAACTATGGCTACACCTTC
clone_size: -; d_call: -; v_call: TRBV19; j_call: TRBJ2-5; cdr3_aa: CASSMQQGVGETQYF; cdr3_nt: TGTGCCAGTAGTATGCAACAGGGAGTGGGAGAGACCCAGTACTTC
clone_size: -; d_call: -; v_call: TRBV7-9; j_call: TRBJ2-5; cdr3_aa: CASSFAGTDSQETQYF; cdr3_nt: TGTGCCAGCAGCTTCGCCGGGACCGACTCCCAAGAGACCCAGTACTTC
clone_size: -; d_call: -; v_call: TRBV11-2; j_call: TRBJ1-2; cdr3_aa: CASSSSANYGYTF; cdr3_nt: TGTGCCAGCAGCTCGTCAGCTAACTATGGCTACACCTTC
clone_size: -; d_call: -; v_call: TRBV21-1; j_call: TRBJ1-2; cdr3_aa: CASSIGQQGAPPANYGYTF; cdr3_nt: TGTGCCAGCTCAATTGGGCAGCAGGGGGCCCCGCCAGCTAACTATGGCTACACCTTC
clone_size: -; d_call: -; v_call: TRBV5-1; j_call: TRBJ1-4; cdr3_aa: CASSLQGITEEKLFF; cdr3_nt: TGCGCCAGCAGCTTGCAGGGTATTACGGAAGAAAAACTGTTTTTT
clone_size: -; d_call: -; v_call: TRBV5-6; j_call: TRBJ1-1; cdr3_aa: CASSSTQHTEAFF; cdr3_nt: TGTGCCAGCAGCTCAACACAGCACACTGAAGCTTTCTTT
clone_size: once; d_call: TRBD2; v_call: TRBV11-2; j_call: TRBJ2-3; cdr3_aa: CASSTHSGGSLSTDTQYF; cdr3_nt: TGTGCCAGCAGCACCCATAGCGGGGGGTCTCTTAGCACAGATACGCAGTATTTT
clone_size: -; d_call: -; v_call: TRBV6-1; j_call: TRBJ2-3; cdr3_aa: CASSEALAGPTDTQYF; cdr3_nt: TGTGCCAGCAGTGAAGCGCTGGCGGGTCCTACAGATACGCAGTATTTT